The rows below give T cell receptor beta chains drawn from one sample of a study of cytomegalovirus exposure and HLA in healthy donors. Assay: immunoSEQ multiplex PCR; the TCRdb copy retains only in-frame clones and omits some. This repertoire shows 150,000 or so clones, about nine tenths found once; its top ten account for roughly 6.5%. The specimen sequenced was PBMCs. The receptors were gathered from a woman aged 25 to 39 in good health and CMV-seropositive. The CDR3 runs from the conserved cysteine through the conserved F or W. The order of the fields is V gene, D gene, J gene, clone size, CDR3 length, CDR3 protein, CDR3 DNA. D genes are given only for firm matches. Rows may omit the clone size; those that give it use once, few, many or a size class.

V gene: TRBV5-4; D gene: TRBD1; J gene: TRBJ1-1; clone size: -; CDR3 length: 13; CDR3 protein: CASSPGTGTEAFF; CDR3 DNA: TGTGCCAGCAGCCCCGGGACAGGCACTGAAGCTTTCTTT
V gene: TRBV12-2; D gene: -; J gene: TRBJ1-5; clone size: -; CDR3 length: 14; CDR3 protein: CASRHRASNQPQHF; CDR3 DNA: TGTGCAAGTCGCCACAGGGCTAGCAATCAGCCCCAGCATTTT
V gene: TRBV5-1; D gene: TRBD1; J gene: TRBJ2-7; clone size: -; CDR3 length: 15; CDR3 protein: CASSQGTADSYEQYF; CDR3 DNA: TGCGCCAGCAGCCAAGGGACAGCGGACTCCTACGAGCAGTACTTC
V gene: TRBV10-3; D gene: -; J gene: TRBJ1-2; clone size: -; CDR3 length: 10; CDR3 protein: CAIGRDGYTF; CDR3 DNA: TGTGCCATCGGCAGGGATGGCTACACCTTC
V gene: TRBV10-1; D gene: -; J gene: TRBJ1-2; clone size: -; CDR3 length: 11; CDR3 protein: CASSARNGYTF; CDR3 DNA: TGCGCCAGCAGTGCCAGGAATGGCTACACCTTC
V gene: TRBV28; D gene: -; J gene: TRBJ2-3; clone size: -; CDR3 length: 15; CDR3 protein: CASSSTGEGTDTQYF; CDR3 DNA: TGTGCCAGCAGTTCGACAGGAGAGGGCACAGATACGCAGTATTTT
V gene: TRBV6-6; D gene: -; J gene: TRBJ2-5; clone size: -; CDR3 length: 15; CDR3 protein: CASLFPGGSEETQYF; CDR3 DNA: TGTGCCAGCCTATTTCCAGGTGGTTCGGAAGAGACCCAGTACTTC
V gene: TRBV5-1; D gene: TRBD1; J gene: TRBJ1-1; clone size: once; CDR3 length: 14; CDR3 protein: CASRSDRVGTEAFF; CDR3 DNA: TGCGCCAGCAGATCCGACAGGGTGGGGACTGAAGCTTTCTTT
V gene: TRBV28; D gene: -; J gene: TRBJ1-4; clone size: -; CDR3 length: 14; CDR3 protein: CASSLTGYAEKLFF; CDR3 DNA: TGTGCCAGCAGTTTGACAGGATACGCCGAAAAACTGTTTTTT
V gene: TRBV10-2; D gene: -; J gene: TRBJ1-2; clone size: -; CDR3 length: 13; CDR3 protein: CASSLDSNYGYTF; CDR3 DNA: TGCGCCAGCAGCCTTGACAGCAACTATGGCTACACCTTC
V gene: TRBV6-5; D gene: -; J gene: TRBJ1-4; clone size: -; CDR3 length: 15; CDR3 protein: CASSLDRAYQGKLFF; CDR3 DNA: TGTGCCAGCAGTTTAGACAGAGCCTACCAGGGGAAACTGTTTTTT
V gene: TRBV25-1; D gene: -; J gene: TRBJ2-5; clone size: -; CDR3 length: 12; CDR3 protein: CASSAQKETQYF; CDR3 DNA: TGTGCCAGCAGTGCTCAGAAAGAGACCCAGTACTTC
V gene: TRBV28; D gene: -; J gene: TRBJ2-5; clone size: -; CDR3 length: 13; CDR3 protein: CASSYRRRETQYF; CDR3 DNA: TGTGCCAGCAGTTACCGGAGGAGGGAGACCCAGTACTTC
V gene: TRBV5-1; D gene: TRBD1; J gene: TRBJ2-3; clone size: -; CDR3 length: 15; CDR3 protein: CASSLFRGRQGTQYF; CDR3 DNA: TGCGCCAGCAGCTTGTTCAGAGGACGACAGGGTACGCAGTATTTT